The 16 T cell receptor beta chains listed next were all sequenced from one sample in a study of cytomegalovirus exposure and HLA in healthy donors. Vbeta (60) and Jbeta (13) primers were used in the PCR. Generated by immunoSEQ multiplex PCR, the TCRdb table keeps only in-frame clones and is missing some. The table lists more than 110,000 clones, roughly three quarters of them singletons. The source material was PBMCs. The source is a young man in good health and CMV-seronegative.

This clone was detected only a few times. The chain couples TRBV4-2 to TRBJ1-1; D possibly corresponds to TRBD1 (6 bases). The V gene lost 4 bases and the J gene lost 8 bases, with 11 bases spanning the gap. Germline assignment: CDR1 LGHNA and CDR2 YNFKEQ. CDR3 length equals 12 residues. CDR3 protein: CASSRRGIEAFF. CDR3 sequence (DNA): TGTGCCAGCAGCCGCAGGGGTATCGAAGCTTTCTTT.

The chain carries TRBV19 and TRBJ1-5; no reliable D call. The CDR3 runs to 15 residues. Germline CDR1 and CDR2: LNHDA and SQIVND (reference sequence). Trimming cost V 2 bases and J 3 bases, with 11 bases left between them. CDR3: CASSIIHANNQPQHF. The DNA of the CDR3 is TGTGCCAGTAGTATAATTCACGCTAACAATCAGCCCCAGCATTTT.

This chain links TRBV7-9 with TRBJ1-6, with 10 bases that match TRBD1. Germline V gene data show CDR1 as SEHNR and CDR2 as FQNEAQ (reference sequence). The CDR3 loop spans 14 amino acids. V trimming: 7 bases; J trimming: 9 bases; junction bases outside the gene matches: 6. The CDR3 here is CASTRDRGGSPLHF. The CDR3 bases are TGTGCCAGCACTCGGGACAGGGGTGGTTCACCCCTCCACTTT.

The chain joins TRBV11-2 to TRBJ1-1; perhaps TRBD1 as D (5 bases). The V gene lost 5 bases and the J gene lost 4 bases, with 23 bases spanning the gap. CDR1 SGHAT and CDR2 FQNNGV come from the germline V gene. This CDR3 is 17 amino acids long. CDR3: CASSPLGGAGMSTEAFF. CDR3 DNA sequence: TGTGCCAGCAGCCCCCTCGGTGGGGCAGGGATGAGCACTGAAGCTTTCTTT.

V gene TRBV20-1 combines with J gene TRBJ2-7; unclear D gene. V lost 5 bases, J lost 3 bases, and 8 bases lay in between. This CDR3 comprises 11 residues. Germline CDR1 DFQATT, CDR2 SNEGSKA (reference sequence). The CDR3 region has the DNA TGCAGTGCTGCAACAGTCTACGAGCAGTACTTC. Encoded protein: CSAATVYEQYF.

The V call is TRBV9, the J call TRBJ2-3; TRBD2 is a possible D gene (7 bases). Germline values: CDR1 SGDLS, CDR2 YYNGEE. This CDR3 comprises 15 residues. V dropped 6 bases and J dropped 4 bases, with 18 bases sitting between them. The CDR3 reads CASTESGEGADTQYF. DNA of the CDR3: TGTGCCAGCACGGAGTCAGGGGAGGGGGCAGATACGCAGTATTTT.

This chain uses TRBV11-1 with TRBJ2-7; the D gene is possibly TRBD2 (5 bases). Germline V gives CDR1 SGHAT, CDR2 FQDESV (reference sequence). This CDR3 contains 16 residues. Trimming took off 0 bases at V and 3 bases at J, with 15 bases between the two ends. In DNA form, the CDR3 reads TGTGCCAGCAGCTTAGCCCGAGGGATTAGGGTCTACGAGCAGTACTTC. It specifies CASSLARGIRVYEQYF.

CDR3: CASRSPSSPSSYNEQFF. In nucleotides, the CDR3 is TGTGCCAGCAGGTCACCTTCTAGCCCGAGCTCCTACAATGAGCAGTTCTTC. The genes are TRBV28 and TRBJ2-1; weak D call: TRBD2 (5 bases). This CDR3 has 17 amino acids. Germline CDR1 reads MDHEN; CDR2 reads SYDVKM. Trimming left V 6 bases short and J 0 bases short, with 18 bases between.

The rearrangement links TRBV28 to TRBJ1-2; 10 bases line up with TRBD1. Looked up from germline, CDR1 is MDHEN and CDR2 is SYDVKM. The CDR3 is 18 residues long. Losses at the gene ends were 3 bases for V and 2 bases for J; bases not matched to a gene: 12. The CDR3 nucleotides are TGTGCCAGCAGTTTGATTCGGGACAGGGGATTCCCAAACTATGGCTACACCTTC. It encodes CASSLIRDRGFPNYGYTF.

This clone was detected only once. J is TRBJ1-2 and V is TRBV6-4; D not certain. V lost 2 bases, J lost 8 bases, and 12 bases lay in between. CDR1 is MRHNA, CDR2 SNTAGT, per germline. The CDR3 consists of 13 residues. The CDR3 DNA is TGTGCCAGCAGTGACGGTAGCCCGGGGGGCTACACCTTC. Amino acid sequence: CASSDGSPGGYTF.

The genes are TRBV9 and TRBJ1-5; D is possibly TRBD1 (6 bases). The germline CDR1 and CDR2 sequences are SGDLS and YYNGEE. Trimming left V 2 bases short and J 1 base short, with 7 bases between. The length of the CDR3 is 14 residues. As DNA, the CDR3 is TGTGCCAGCAGCGTTGGACAGAGCAATCAGCCCCAGCATTTT. Residues: CASSVGQSNQPQHF.

The chain joins TRBV5-1 to TRBJ2-1; 7 bases are a match to TRBD1. This CDR3 region has 14 residues. V gave up 3 bases and J gave up 5 bases; unmatched junction bases: 5. Germline V gene data show CDR1 as SGHRS and CDR2 as YFSETQ. The CDR3 DNA follows: TGCGCCAGCAGCTCGTCGGGACAGCACAATGAGCAGTTCTTC. As protein: CASSSSGQHNEQFF.

V and J are TRBV19 and TRBJ1-2, with TRBD1 matching 8 bases. The CDR3 totals 17 residues. Trimming removed 4 bases from V and 3 bases from J; junction bases left unmatched: 13. Germline CDR1 and CDR2: LNHDA and SQIVND (reference sequence). CDR3 protein: CASSKGQGAADDYGYTF. CDR3 nucleotide sequence: TGTGCCAGTAGTAAGGGGCAGGGGGCAGCGGACGACTATGGCTACACCTTC.

About this clone itself: The junction and the germline gene differ at one end; a read error may be behind it. This chain links TRBV5-6 with TRBJ1-2, with a tentative D call TRBD1 (6 bases). Germline assignment: CDR1 SGHDT and CDR2 YYEEEE. This CDR3 spans 16 amino acids. The CDR3 DNA is TGTGCCAGCAGCTTGGCCCGGACAGCCTTCTACTACGGCTACACCTTC. Translating gives CASSLARTAFYYGYTF.

Regarding this clone: One junction end disagrees with the germline gene, perhaps due to a read error. V usage is TRBV7-9 and J usage is TRBJ1-5, with D hard to call. CDR1 SEHNR and CDR2 FQNEAQ come from the germline V gene (reference sequence). The CDR3 has 15 amino acids. CDR3 nucleotide sequence: TGTTCCAGCAGCCAAGATTTCTGGAGTGTACAGCCCCAGCATTTT. It translates to CSSSQDFWSVQPQHF.

Details on this clone: At the DNA level, this CDR3 is encoded by other sequences in the same sample as well. This sequence joins TRBV5-5 and TRBJ1-1; D call uncertain. CDR1 and CDR2 (germline): SGHKS, YYEKEE (reference sequence). V was cut by 1 base and J by 4 bases, with 5 bases left in between. The CDR3 extends over 12 amino acids. The CDR3 DNA reads TGTGCCAGCAGCTTGCCCCTCACTGAAGCTTTCTTT. This sequence encodes CASSLPLTEAFF.